The present entry profiles one T cell receptor (beta chain) with its context. The target antigen is unknown. The CDR3 spans 14 residues. Trimming cost V 5 bases and J 10 bases; bases outside gene matches: 10. This sample stems from a study of T-cell memory formation after mild COVID-19. Study overall: TCR clusters largely stayed donor specific. Overall study results and limits: Prior to infection, memory already included some responding clones, suggesting cross-reactive memory joined. Of the contracting clones, CD4+ ones lay mainly in CM and EM, and CD8+ ones in EMRA. Whether second-wave clones peaking at day 37 were SARS-CoV-2 specific went unconfirmed.

In TCRdb, the 5' RACE reads were re-called with MiXCR into one record per CDR3 protein. The sample records 85,000 to 130,000 distinct CDR3 sequences, around 10% being singletons. The gene calls are TRBV12-3 or TRBV12-4 and TRBJ2-1; TRBD2 aligns across 8 bases. Specimen: PBMCs or a T cell subset sorted from them (not recorded which). This receptor was identified in a man aged 18 to 29 who had mild COVID-19 (a few samples of this study predate the infection). Cell type and time point are not known. CDR3 DNA: TGTGCCAGCAGTCTCGGGGCGGGGGGAAGGGAGCAGTTCTTC. It is translated as CASSLGAGGREQFF.